This TCR beta chain comes out of a study of vaccination effects on CD4 cells after COVID-19. Overall study context: Of the BNT162b2 and mRNA-1273 vaccines, participants received two doses of one or the other.

Assay: immunoSEQ multiplex PCR; the TCRdb copy retains only in-frame clones and omits some. The repertoire includes over 50,000 clones, roughly 76% of them detected once, and about 2.4% sits in the top ten. Sequencing in the ViraFEST assay came after antigen-specific CD4+ T cells had been expanded with viral peptide pools, which were used to stimulate PBMC. Having been cultured for around ten days, the cells underwent CD4+ T cell isolation. Concerning this clone itself: Its specificity is unknown.

Germline loops: CDR1 MGHRA, CDR2 YSYEKL. The ends were cut back, 1 base at V and 12 bases at J, with 17 bases in the middle. The CDR3 has 14 residues. This clonotype was sampled from a human donor who received a COVID-19 vaccine. Material: CD4+ T cells from PBMCs cultured with HCoV-229E spike peptides, obtained before COVID-19 vaccination. V is TRBV4-1 and J is TRBJ2-3, with D uncertain. The CDR3 coding sequence is TGCGCCAGCAGCCAAGCCCTCTCCCAGAATCACCAGTATTTT. This gives the protein CASSQALSQNHQYF.